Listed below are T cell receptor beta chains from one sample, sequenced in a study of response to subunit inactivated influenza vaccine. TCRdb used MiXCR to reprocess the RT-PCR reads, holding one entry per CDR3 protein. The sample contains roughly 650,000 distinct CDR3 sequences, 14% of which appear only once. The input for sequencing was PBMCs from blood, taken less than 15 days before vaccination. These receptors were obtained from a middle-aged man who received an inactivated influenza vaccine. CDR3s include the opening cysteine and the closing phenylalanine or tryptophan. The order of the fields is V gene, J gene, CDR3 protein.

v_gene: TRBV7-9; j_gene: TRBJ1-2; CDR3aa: CASSLEGAPNYGYTF
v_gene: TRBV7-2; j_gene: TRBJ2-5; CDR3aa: CASGRAGGRETQYF
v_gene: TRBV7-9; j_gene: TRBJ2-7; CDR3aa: CASNILGQGNEQYF
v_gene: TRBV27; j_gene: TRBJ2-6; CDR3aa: CASSLEGGPLSGANVLTF
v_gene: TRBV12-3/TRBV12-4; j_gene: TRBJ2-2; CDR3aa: CASRPRQGAGELFF
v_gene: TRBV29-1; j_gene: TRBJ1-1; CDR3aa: CSVEVGLNTEAFF
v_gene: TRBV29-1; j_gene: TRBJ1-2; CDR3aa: CSVRGTGGIVGNGYTF
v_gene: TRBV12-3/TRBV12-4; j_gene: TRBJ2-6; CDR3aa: CASSTRGTGANVLTF
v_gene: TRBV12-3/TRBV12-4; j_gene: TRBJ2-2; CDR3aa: CASSPDRVGGELFF
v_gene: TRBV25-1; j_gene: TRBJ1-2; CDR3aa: CASSETGGANYGYTF
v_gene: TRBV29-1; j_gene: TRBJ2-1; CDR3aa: CSVETGLAYNEQFF
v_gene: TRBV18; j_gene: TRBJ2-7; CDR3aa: CASSPPGQGSLQYF
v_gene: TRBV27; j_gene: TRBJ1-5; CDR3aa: CASSETGGQPQHF
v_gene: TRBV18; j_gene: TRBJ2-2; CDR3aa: CASSPRRGSTGELFF
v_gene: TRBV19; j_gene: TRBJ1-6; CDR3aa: CASSGTGMNSPLHF
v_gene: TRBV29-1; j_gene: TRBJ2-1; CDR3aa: CSVEVTGLGSEQFF
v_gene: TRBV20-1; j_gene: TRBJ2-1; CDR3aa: CSARYPPGAYNEQFF
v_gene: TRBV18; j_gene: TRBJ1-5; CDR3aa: CASSWTGGQGNQPQHF
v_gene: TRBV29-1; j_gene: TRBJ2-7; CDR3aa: CSALDSKYEQYF
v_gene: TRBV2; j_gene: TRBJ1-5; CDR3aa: CASREGLLNQPQHF
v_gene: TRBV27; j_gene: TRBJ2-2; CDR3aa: CASTPAGVNTGELFF
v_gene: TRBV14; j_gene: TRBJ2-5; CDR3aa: CASSQWEGETQYF
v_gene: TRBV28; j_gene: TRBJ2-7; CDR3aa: CASSLWRTRTSYEQYF
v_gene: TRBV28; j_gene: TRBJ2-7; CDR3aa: CASSLTGVFSPYEQYF
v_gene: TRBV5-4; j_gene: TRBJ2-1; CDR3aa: CASSFGAAGGNEQFF
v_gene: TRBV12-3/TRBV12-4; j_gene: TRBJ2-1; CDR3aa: CASRTSSPGNEQFF
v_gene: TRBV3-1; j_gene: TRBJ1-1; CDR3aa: CASSQDSGRRDTEAFF
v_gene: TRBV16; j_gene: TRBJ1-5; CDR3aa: CASSQSGTGREQPQHF
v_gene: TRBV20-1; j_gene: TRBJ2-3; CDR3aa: CSARPGTEGTDTQYF
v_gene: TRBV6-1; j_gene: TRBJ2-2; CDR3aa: CASTQQARLGGELFF
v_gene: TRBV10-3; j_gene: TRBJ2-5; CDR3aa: CAISEVRGGGPKETQYF
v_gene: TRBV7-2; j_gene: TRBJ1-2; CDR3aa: CASSLASQRTGVGYTF
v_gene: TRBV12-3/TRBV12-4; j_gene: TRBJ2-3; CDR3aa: CASRLSGGSTDTQYF
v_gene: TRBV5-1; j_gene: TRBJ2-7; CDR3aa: CASSPARQLIYEQYF
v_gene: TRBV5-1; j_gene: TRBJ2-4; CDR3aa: CASSFGQTENIQYF
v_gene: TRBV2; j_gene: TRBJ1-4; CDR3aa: CASNGQGSEKLFF
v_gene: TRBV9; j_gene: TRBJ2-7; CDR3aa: CASSRGGGAVYEQYF
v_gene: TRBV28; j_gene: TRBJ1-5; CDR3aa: CASSSWRRSRVGNQPQHF
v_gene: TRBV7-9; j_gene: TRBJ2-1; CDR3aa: CASSSAESSYNEQFF
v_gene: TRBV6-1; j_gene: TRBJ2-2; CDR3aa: CASSQSFTNTGELFF
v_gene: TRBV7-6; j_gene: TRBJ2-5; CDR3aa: CASSLMGQGMGETQYF